A single sample is the source of the 10 T cell receptor beta chains below, sequenced in a study of early T cells in non-severe SARS-CoV-2 infection. TCRdb analysed the 5' RACE reads with MiXCR anew, one entry per CDR3 protein. The sample includes around 27,000 distinct CDR3 sequences, under 10% of them seen just once. The sequenced sample was whole blood. These receptors were obtained from an adult who was a healthcare worker with PCR-confirmed SARS-CoV-2 infection or an uninfected control (not recorded which).

This clonotype was recorded at least ten times. The chain has TRBV7-8 and TRBJ2-5; 11 bases are a match to TRBD2. The V gene end was trimmed by 6 bases and the J gene end by 7 bases; junction bases not matched to a gene: 7. From germline, CDR1 is SGHVS and CDR2 FQNEAQ. This CDR3 has 14 residues. The CDR3, as DNA: TGTGCCAGCAGTCTAGCGGGGGGCCCTGGGACCCAGTACTTC. This encodes CASSLAGGPGTQYF.

V gene TRBV9 combines with J gene TRBJ2-7; D is ambiguous. Germline V gene data show CDR1 as SGDLS and CDR2 as YYNGEE. V was pared by 0 bases and J by 1 base, with 8 bases between. The CDR3 is 14 residues long. In DNA, the CDR3 is TGTGCCAGCAGCGTAGACGGCGATTCCTACGAGCAGTACTTC. This gives the protein CASSVDGDSYEQYF.

V is TRBV29-1 and J is TRBJ2-1; TRBD1 agrees at 9 bases. V lost 3 bases, J lost 2 bases, and 8 bases stayed unmatched. The CDR3 runs to 16 residues. Germline CDR1 SQVTM, CDR2 ANQGSEA. This CDR3 is CSVDNRTGEAYNEQFF. The CDR3 DNA is TGCAGCGTTGATAACCGGACAGGGGAAGCCTACAATGAGCAGTTCTTC.

This chain uses TRBV29-1 with TRBJ2-2, with 9 nucleotides matching TRBD1. Looked up from germline, CDR1 is SQVTM and CDR2 is ANQGSEA. The CDR3 is 13 amino acids. The ends lost 5 bases at V and 5 bases at J; junction bases unmatched: 3. The chain's CDR3 is CSVNRGQTGELFF. The CDR3 bases are TGCAGCGTTAACAGGGGGCAGACCGGGGAGCTGTTTTTT.

This clonotype was counted ten times or more. The CDR3 DNA is TGTGCCAGCAGCGTCCGGGACAGGGTACGGGGCTACACCTTC. Translating it yields CASSVRDRVRGYTF. The chain uses TRBV7-2 and TRBJ1-2; 9 nucleotides align to TRBD1. In germline, CDR1 is SGHTA, CDR2 FQGNSA. The CDR3 covers 14 residues. Trimming took 5 bases from V and 8 from J; bases not matched to a gene: 9.

This clonotype was observed a few times. The V gene is TRBV4-3, the J gene TRBJ2-5, with D uncertain. The CDR3 length is 16 residues. Looked up from germline, CDR1 is LGHNA and CDR2 is YSLEER. V lost 0 bases and J 4 bases, leaving 15 bases between the germline ends. CDR3 loop: CASSQDYSSHGETQYF. The CDR3 region has the DNA TGCGCCAGCAGCCAAGATTATTCCTCCCACGGAGAGACCCAGTACTTC.

This clonotype appeared a few times. V is TRBV11-2 and J is TRBJ2-7; tentative D call: TRBD2 (6 bases). CDR3 length: 15 amino acids. Trimming left V 5 bases short and J 1 base short, with 15 bases between. Looked up from germline, CDR1 is SGHAT and CDR2 is FQNNGV. The CDR3 region is CASSESSGPSYEQYF. CDR3 in DNA: TGTGCCAGCAGCGAGAGTAGCGGCCCTTCCTACGAGCAGTACTTC.

This clonotype was found many times. The chain is built from TRBV20-1 and TRBJ2-2; 10 bases are shared with TRBD2. Per the germline V gene, CDR1 is DFQATT and CDR2 is SNEGSKA (reference sequence). Trimming removed 6 bases from V and 4 bases from J; junction bases left unmatched: 5. The CDR3 length is 14 residues. The CDR3 coding sequence is TGCAGTGCCAGACTAGCGGGTAGCACCGGGGAGCTGTTTTTT. The encoded protein is CSARLAGSTGELFF.

This clonotype was counted a few times. The rearrangement links TRBV10-2 to TRBJ2-5; tentatively, D is TRBD2 (7 bases). The CDR3 has 14 residues. Trimming removed 2 bases from V and 5 bases from J, with 12 bases in between. Germline CDR1 WSHSY, CDR2 SAAADI. DNA for the CDR3: TGCGCCAGCAGTGAGCGGGGGGCGCGGGAGACCCAGTACTTC. Translating it yields CASSERGARETQYF.

This clonotype was recorded at least ten times. The chain couples TRBV7-2 to TRBJ2-3, with 14 bases fitting TRBD2. Germline CDR1 and CDR2: SGHTA and FQGNSA. This CDR3 has 16 amino acids. After removal of 6 bases from V and 2 bases from J, the junction contained 4 bases not matched to a gene. CDR3: CASRRTSGGSTDTQYF. CDR3 sequence (DNA): TGTGCCAGCAGGAGGACTAGCGGGGGGTCCACAGATACGCAGTATTTT.